This T cell receptor beta chain is drawn from a study of T cells after yellow fever vaccination. As TCR cDNA was made by 5'RACE template switching, a universal primer site and UMIs were added. In TCRdb, the 5' RACE reads were re-called with MiXCR into one record per CDR3 protein. The table has hundreds of thousands of distinct CDR3 sequences, about 12% seen once; the top ten hold approximately 15%. The CDR3 covers 13 residues. Trimming removed 4 bases from V and 5 bases from J, with 10 bases in between. From germline, CDR1 is SGHTA and CDR2 FQGNSA. This clonotype turned up a few times. The chain links TRBV7-2 to TRBJ2-3, with D unclear. The material sequenced was PBMCs, taken on the day of the yellow fever booster vaccination. This receptor was identified in a man aged 25 to 40 who received the YFV17D yellow fever vaccine. Here the CDR3 reads CASSSTWGDTQYF. The CDR3 region has the DNA TGTGCCAGCAGCTCCACCTGGGGAGATACGCAGTATTTT.